One and the same sample provided the 18 T cell receptor beta chains below, sequenced in a study of response to subunit inactivated influenza vaccine. TCRdb recomputed calls from the RT-PCR reads with MiXCR, one row per CDR3 protein. The table includes about 520,000 distinct CDR3 sequences, approximately 7.7% detected once. The source material was PBMCs from blood, sampled roughly 24 months after vaccination. The origin of the receptors is a man aged 50-75 years who received an inactivated influenza vaccine.

Many counts were recorded for this clonotype. The rearrangement links TRBV12-3 or TRBV12-4 to TRBJ1-5; no clear D. Trimming stripped 8 bases from V and 4 bases from J, with 18 bases between. The CDR3 is made up of 15 amino acids. The CDR3 loop is CASRRGKQWNQPQHF. In DNA form, the CDR3 reads TGTGCCAGCCGGAGAGGGAAACAATGGAATCAGCCCCAGCATTTT.

This clonotype was counted only a few times. CDR3 in DNA: TGCGCCAGCAGCCCCGGCGCGGGGGTGCTAAATGAGCAGTTCTTC. Translation gives CASSPGAGVLNEQFF. This chain links TRBV5-1 with TRBJ2-1, with TRBD2 matching 7 bases. This CDR3 comprises 15 residues. V lost 4 bases, J lost 7 bases, and 11 bases stayed unmatched. Per germline, CDR1 SGHRS and CDR2 YFSETQ.

This clonotype was detected many times. This chain connects TRBV5-1 to TRBJ1-2, with D perhaps TRBD1 (6 bases). V lost 0 bases to trimming and J lost 3 bases, with 9 bases between them. Per germline, CDR1 SGHRS and CDR2 YFSETQ. This CDR3 contains 14 residues. CDR3 sequence: CASSLGGADYGYTF. CDR3 in DNA: TGCGCCAGCAGCTTGGGGGGGGCGGACTATGGCTACACCTTC.

This clonotype was recorded at least ten times. The CDR3 coding sequence is TGTGCCATCAGTGAAGTTGATACTGAAGCTTTCTTT. Translation gives CAISEVDTEAFF. This sequence joins TRBV10-3 and TRBJ1-1; D is ambiguous. This CDR3 region has 12 residues. The V end lost 3 bases, the J end lost 5 bases, and 7 bases lay between the germline ends. In germline, CDR1 is ENHRY, CDR2 SYGVKD.

The table lists this clonotype with a few counts. The V call is TRBV6-1, the J call TRBJ1-4; TRBD1 matches at 7 bases. CDR3 length: 14 residues. Losses at the gene ends were 7 bases for V and 5 bases for J; bases not matched to a gene: 7. Germline V gene data show CDR1 as MNHNS and CDR2 as SASEGT. In DNA form, the CDR3 reads TGTGCCAGCACCAACAGGGGAAGGAATGAAAAACTGTTTTTT. Translated: CASTNRGRNEKLFF.

This clonotype was seen a few times. V is TRBV5-1 and J is TRBJ2-5; D perhaps matches TRBD1 (6 bases). The ends were cut back, 4 bases at V and 1 base at J, with 14 bases in the middle. The CDR3 has 15 amino acids. CDR1 SGHRS and CDR2 YFSETQ come from the germline V gene. The CDR3 is CASSPGTNVQETQYF. CDR3 nucleotide sequence: TGCGCCAGCAGCCCCGGGACAAATGTCCAAGAGACCCAGTACTTC.

At least ten counts were recorded for this clonotype. This rearrangement joins TRBV12-3 or TRBV12-4 to TRBJ2-3, with unresolved D. Trimming shortened V by 1 base and J by 1 base, and 15 bases separated the two germline ends. CDR3 length: 17 residues. CDR3 bases: TGTGCCAGCAGTTTAGGTTTAGGCAGGAGAGGCACAGATACGCAGTATTTT. Translation gives CASSLGLGRRGTDTQYF.

As for this clonotype: A clone one base away is much larger, so this may be a read error. This chain joins TRBV7-9 and TRBJ1-2; the D gene is possibly TRBD1 (5 bases). This CDR3 is built from 14 residues. The germline V and J ends were trimmed by 5 bases and 12 bases, with 22 bases remaining between them. Germline CDR1 is SEHNR and CDR2 is FQNEAQ (reference sequence). CDR3 in DNA: TGTGCCAGCAGCGCCGACGGGACCCCACAAGGCCACACCTTC. This codes for CASSADGTPQGHTF.

This clonotype was seen many times. The rearrangement uses TRBV5-6 and TRBJ2-6; D call uncertain. Trimming left V 3 bases short and J 2 bases short, with 12 bases between. The germline V gene encodes CDR1 SGHDT and CDR2 YYEEEE. The CDR3 is 16 residues long. The CDR3 bases are TGTGCCAGCAGCTCCGCCCGAGCGCCTGGGGCCAACGTCCTGACTTTC. Amino acids: CASSSARAPGANVLTF.

This clonotype was seen repeatedly, ten times or more. This chain uses TRBV5-5 with TRBJ2-3; 9 nucleotides line up with TRBD1. The V segment lost 4 bases and the J segment 4 bases; nucleotides outside the gene matches: 13. This CDR3 spans 17 amino acids. Germline-derived CDR1 and CDR2 are SGHKS and YYEKEE (reference sequence). The chain's CDR3 is CASSRLPGQGRADTQYF. The DNA for the CDR3 is TGTGCCAGCAGCCGCCTCCCGGGACAGGGTCGCGCAGATACGCAGTATTTT.

The CDR3 DNA follows: TGCAGTGCTAGAGATCGAAGGGTCGGTGAAAAACTGTTTTTT. This encodes CSARDRRVGEKLFF. The gene calls are TRBV20-1 and TRBJ1-4; D is unclear. This CDR3 has 14 amino acids. V lost 0 bases to trimming and J lost 7 bases, with 12 bases between them. Germline CDR1 reads DFQATT; CDR2 reads SNEGSKA (reference sequence).

V gene TRBV6-5 combines with J gene TRBJ1-5; D unresolved. Trimming left V 5 bases short and J 4 bases short, with 9 bases between. CDR1 MNHEY and CDR2 SVGAGI come from the germline V gene. The CDR3 is 13 amino acids. The CDR3 protein is CASSTRENQPQHF. The CDR3 bases are TGTGCCAGCAGTACTAGGGAAAATCAGCCCCAGCATTTT.

This sequence joins TRBV5-1 and TRBJ2-5; D unresolved. V was shortened by 0 bases and J by 1 base, with 10 bases between the two germline ends. CDR1 and CDR2 (germline): SGHRS, YFSETQ. This CDR3 has 15 amino acids. CDR3 DNA: TGCGCCAGCAGCTTGGCCGGGCAGAGCCAAGAGACCCAGTACTTC. This encodes CASSLAGQSQETQYF. The variable domain in full, with the rest retrieved from reference TRBV5-1 and TRBJ2-5, is KAGVTQTPRYLIKTRGQQVTLSCSPISGHRSVSWYQQTPGQGLQFLFEYFSETQRNKGNFPGRFSGRQFSNSRSEMNVSTLELGDSALYLCASSLAGQSQETQYFGPGTRLLVL.

Only a few counts were recorded for this clonotype. The chain links TRBV14 to TRBJ2-2; D is undetermined. The CDR3 contains 11 residues. Germline CDR1 reads SGHDN; CDR2 reads FVKESK. V was trimmed by 8 bases and J by 6 bases, leaving 7 bases between them. CDR3 loop: CASFGSGELFF. The CDR3 DNA follows: TGTGCCAGCTTTGGGTCCGGGGAGCTGTTTTTT.

This clonotype turned up a few times. The chain has TRBV30 and TRBJ2-3; tentatively, D is TRBD1 (5 bases). Trimming cost V 8 bases and J 2 bases, with 8 bases left between them. Germline V gene data show CDR1 as GTSNPN and CDR2 as SVGIG (reference sequence). The CDR3 runs to 11 residues. This CDR3 reads CAQGNTDTQYF. In DNA form, the CDR3 reads TGTGCCCAGGGTAACACAGATACGCAGTATTTT.

At least ten counts were recorded for this clonotype. The chain joins TRBV5-5 to TRBJ2-1; 7 bases align to TRBD1. With V trimmed by 0 bases and J by 9 bases, 6 bases remained unmatched. The CDR3 has 14 amino acids. The V gene's germline CDR1 is SGHKS and CDR2 YYEKEE (reference sequence). DNA of the CDR3: TGTGCCAGCAGCTTGGGAGGGGGCGTTGGTGAGCAGTTCTTC. Encoded protein: CASSLGGGVGEQFF.

The chain couples TRBV4-2 to TRBJ1-1, with D possibly being TRBD1 (5 bases). The ends were cut back, 6 bases at V and 1 base at J, with 12 bases in the middle. The CDR3 runs 14 residues. Germline values: CDR1 LGHNA, CDR2 YNFKEQ. The CDR3 protein is CASRLNTGNTEAFF. The CDR3 nucleotides are TGTGCCAGCAGACTAAATACAGGGAACACTGAAGCTTTCTTT.

This clonotype was recorded many times. V usage is TRBV15 and J usage is TRBJ2-3, with D possibly being TRBD1 or TRBD2 (5 bases each). The germline V gene has CDR1 LNHNV and CDR2 YYDKDF (reference sequence). V was shortened by 0 bases and J by 4 bases, with 11 bases between the two germline ends. The CDR3 has 15 residues. The CDR3 here is CATSREAVGPDTQYF. In DNA, the CDR3 is TGTGCCACCAGCAGAGAAGCGGTGGGGCCAGATACGCAGTATTTT.